This TCR beta chain was captured in a study of T cell responses to AZD1222 COVID-19 vaccine. Trimming shortened V by 5 bases and J by 3 bases, and 14 bases separated the two germline ends. Looked up from germline, CDR1 is GTSNPN and CDR2 is SVGIG (reference sequence). The CDR3 covers 13 residues. This table comes from immunoSEQ multiplex PCR, and its TCRdb copy is limited to in-frame clones, with some not included. The data show over 50,000 clones, around 85% seen once. The sample in question was peripheral blood, obtained 28 days after the second AZD1222 dose. The TCR originated in an adult who received the AZD1222 COVID-19 vaccine. The chain is built from TRBV30 and TRBJ2-7; D unclear. CDR3 residues: CAWVAASHYEQYF. The DNA of the CDR3 is TGTGCCTGGGTAGCCGCAAGTCACTACGAGCAGTACTTC.